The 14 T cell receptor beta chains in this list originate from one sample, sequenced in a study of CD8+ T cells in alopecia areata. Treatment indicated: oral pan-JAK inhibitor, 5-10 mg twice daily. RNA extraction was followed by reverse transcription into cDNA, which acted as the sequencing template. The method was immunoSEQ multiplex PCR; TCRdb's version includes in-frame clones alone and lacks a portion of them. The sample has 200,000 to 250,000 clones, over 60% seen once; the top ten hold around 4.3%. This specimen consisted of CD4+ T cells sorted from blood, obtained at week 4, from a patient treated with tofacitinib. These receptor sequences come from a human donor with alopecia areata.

CDR3 coding DNA: TGCGCCAGCAGCCAAGACAGGGGCGAGCAGTACTTC. This sequence encodes CASSQDRGEQYF. The V and J genes are TRBV4-3 and TRBJ2-7, with a weak D call TRBD1 (6 bases). The CDR3 is 12 amino acids. V was cut by 0 bases and J by 6 bases, with 6 bases left in between. Germline values: CDR1 LGHNA, CDR2 YSLEER.

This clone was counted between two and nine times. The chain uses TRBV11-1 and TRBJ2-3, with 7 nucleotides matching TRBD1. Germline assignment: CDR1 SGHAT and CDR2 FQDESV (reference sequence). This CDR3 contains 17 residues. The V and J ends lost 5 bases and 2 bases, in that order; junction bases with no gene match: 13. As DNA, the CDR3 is TGTGCCAGCAGCGCCAGAGGTGAGGGGGCCGACACAGATACGCAGTATTTT. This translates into CASSARGEGADTDTQYF.

CDR3 bases: TGTGCCAGCACCCCCGATTCGTCTAATTCACCCCTCCACTTT. It yields the protein CASTPDSSNSPLHF. The rearrangement uses TRBV4-2 and TRBJ1-6, with no clear D. The length of the CDR3 is 14 residues. Trimming shortened V by 7 bases and J by 6 bases, and 13 bases separated the two germline ends. Germline lookup yields CDR1 LGHNA and CDR2 YNFKEQ.

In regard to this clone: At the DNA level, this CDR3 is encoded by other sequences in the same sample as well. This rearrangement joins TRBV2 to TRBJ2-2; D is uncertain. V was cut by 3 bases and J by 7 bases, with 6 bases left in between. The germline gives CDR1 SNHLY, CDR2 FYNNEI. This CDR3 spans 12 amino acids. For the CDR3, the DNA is TGTGCCAGCAGTGAGGGGATCGGGGAGCTGTTTTTT. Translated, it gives CASSEGIGELFF. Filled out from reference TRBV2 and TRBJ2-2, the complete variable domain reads EPEVTQTPSHQVTQMGQEVILRCVPISNHLYFYWYRQILGQKVEFLVSFYNNEISEKSEIFDDQFSVERPDGSNFTLKIRSTKLEDSAMYFCASSEGIGELFFGEGSRLTVL.

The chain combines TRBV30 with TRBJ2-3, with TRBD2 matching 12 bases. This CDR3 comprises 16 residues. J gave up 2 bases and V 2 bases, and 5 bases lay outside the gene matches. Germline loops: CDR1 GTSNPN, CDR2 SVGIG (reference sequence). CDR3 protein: CAWSPRLAGDTDTQYF. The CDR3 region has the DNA TGTGCCTGGAGTCCCCGACTAGCGGGGGACACAGATACGCAGTATTTT.

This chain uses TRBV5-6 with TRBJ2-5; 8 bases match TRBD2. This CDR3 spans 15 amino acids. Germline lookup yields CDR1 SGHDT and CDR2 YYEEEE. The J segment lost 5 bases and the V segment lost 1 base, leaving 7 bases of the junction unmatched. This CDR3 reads CASSLRGAGVETQYF. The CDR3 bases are TGTGCCAGCAGCTTGCGTGGAGCGGGGGTGGAGACCCAGTACTTC.

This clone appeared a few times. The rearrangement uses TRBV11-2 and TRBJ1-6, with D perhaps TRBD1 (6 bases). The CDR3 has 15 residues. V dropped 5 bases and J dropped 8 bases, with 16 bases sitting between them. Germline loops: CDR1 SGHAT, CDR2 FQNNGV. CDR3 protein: CASSPMWGRDSPLHF. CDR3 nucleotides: TGTGCCAGCAGCCCCATGTGGGGGCGGGATTCACCCCTCCACTTT.

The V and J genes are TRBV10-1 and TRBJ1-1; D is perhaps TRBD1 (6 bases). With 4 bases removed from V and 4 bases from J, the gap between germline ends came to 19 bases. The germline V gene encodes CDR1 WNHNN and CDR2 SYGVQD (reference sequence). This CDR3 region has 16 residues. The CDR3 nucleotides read TGCGCCAGCAGTGGCGCCGGGACAACCGCCAGCACTGAAGCTTTCTTT. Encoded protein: CASSGAGTTASTEAFF.

The CDR3 region is CATSPGQGPGELFF. DNA of the CDR3: TGTGCCACCAGCCCGGGACAGGGGCCCGGGGAGCTGTTTTTT. V usage is TRBV15 and J usage is TRBJ2-2, with 10 bases lining up with TRBD1. V trimming: 5 bases; J trimming: 6 bases; junction bases outside the gene matches: 3. Germline lookup yields CDR1 LNHNV and CDR2 YYDKDF (reference sequence). The CDR3 sequence is 14 residues long.

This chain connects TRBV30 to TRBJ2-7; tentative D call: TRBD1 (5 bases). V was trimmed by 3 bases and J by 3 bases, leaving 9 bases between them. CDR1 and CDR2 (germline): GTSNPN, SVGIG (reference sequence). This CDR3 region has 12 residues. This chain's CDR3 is CAWSRTNYEQYF. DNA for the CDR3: TGTGCCTGGAGCCGGACAAACTACGAGCAGTACTTC.

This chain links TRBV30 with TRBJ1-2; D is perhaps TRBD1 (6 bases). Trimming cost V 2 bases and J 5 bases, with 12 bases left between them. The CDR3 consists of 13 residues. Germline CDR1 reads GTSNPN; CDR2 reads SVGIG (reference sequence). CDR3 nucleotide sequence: TGTGCCTGGAGTCCGAACAGGGTGTATGGCTACACCTTC. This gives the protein CAWSPNRVYGYTF.

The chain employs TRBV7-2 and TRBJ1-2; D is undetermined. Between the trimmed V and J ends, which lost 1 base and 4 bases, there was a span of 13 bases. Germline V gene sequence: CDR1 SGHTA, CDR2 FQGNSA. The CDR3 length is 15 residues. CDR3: CASSLEIAKAYGYTF. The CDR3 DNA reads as TGTGCCAGCAGCTTAGAAATTGCAAAGGCCTATGGCTACACCTTC. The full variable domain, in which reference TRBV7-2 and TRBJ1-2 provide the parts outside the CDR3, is GAGVSQSPSNKVTEKGKDVELRCDPISGHTALYWYRQSLGQGLEFLIYFQGNSAPDKSGLPSDRFSAERTGGSVSTLTIQRTQQEDSAVYLCASSLEIAKAYGYTFGSGTRLTVV.

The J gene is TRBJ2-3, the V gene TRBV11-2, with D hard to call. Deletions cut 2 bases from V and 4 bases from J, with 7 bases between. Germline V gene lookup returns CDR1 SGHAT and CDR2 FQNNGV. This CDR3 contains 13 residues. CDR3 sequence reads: CASSLWQPDTQYF. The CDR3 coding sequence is TGTGCCAGCAGCTTATGGCAGCCAGATACGCAGTATTTT.

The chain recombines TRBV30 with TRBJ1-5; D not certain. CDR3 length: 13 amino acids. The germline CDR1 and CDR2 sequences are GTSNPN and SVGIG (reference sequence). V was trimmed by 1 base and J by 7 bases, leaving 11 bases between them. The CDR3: CAWSGRVGQPQHF. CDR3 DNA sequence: TGTGCCTGGAGTGGACGGGTCGGGCAGCCCCAGCATTTT.